The next 7 T cell receptor beta chains were all read from a single sample in a study of patients and donors after allogeneic stem cell transplantation. TCRdb re-called the RT-PCR reads with MiXCR, one entry per CDR3 protein. This sample has roughly 180,000 distinct CDR3 sequences, with about 40% found just once. Sequencing was carried out using blood, either unsorted or a sorted T cell fraction (not recorded which). The receptors here all came from a human donor who was either an allogeneic HSCT recipient or a stem cell or donor lymphocyte infusion donor (not recorded which). It is not recorded whose cells these are; they may come from a transplant donor.

This clonotype was observed a handful of times. V is TRBV27 and J is TRBJ1-1; maybe TRBD1 (6 bases). This CDR3 has 14 amino acids. The V gene lost 3 bases and the J gene lost 4 bases, with 12 bases spanning the gap. Per the germline V gene, CDR1 is MNHEY and CDR2 is SMNVEV (reference sequence). The DNA for the CDR3 is TGTGCCAGCAGTTTTACCGGGACATTCACTGAAGCTTTCTTT. It encodes CASSFTGTFTEAFF.

Turning to this clonotype: A junction end diverges from the germline sequence, so it may reflect a read error. The chain couples TRBV7-7 to TRBJ2-2; D tentatively fits TRBD1 or TRBD2 (5 bases each). Germline-derived CDR1 and CDR2 are SSHAT and FNYEAQ (reference sequence). CDR3 length equals 12 residues. This CDR3 reads CASRQGPGELFF. The CDR3 DNA reads as TGTGCTAGCAGGCAGGGACCCGGGGAGCTGTTTTTT.

This clonotype was seen a few times. This CDR3 reads CASSSLGLAGNTDTQYF. The CDR3 DNA reads as TGTGCCAGCAGCTCATTGGGACTAGCGGGAAATACAGATACGCAGTATTTT. This chain links TRBV7-2 with TRBJ2-3; 13 bases match TRBD2. Per germline, CDR1 SGHTA and CDR2 FQGNSA. The V gene end was trimmed by 4 bases and the J gene end by 3 bases; junction bases not matched to a gene: 7. This CDR3 is 17 amino acids long.

This chain joins TRBV29-1 and TRBJ2-7; 8 bases fit TRBD1. V lost 4 bases, J lost 7 bases, and 9 bases stayed unmatched. Germline CDR1 SQVTM, CDR2 ANQGSEA. The CDR3 is 13 residues long. The CDR3 region is CSVVRDRGGEQYF. DNA of the CDR3: TGCAGCGTTGTTCGCGACAGGGGAGGAGAGCAGTACTTC.

The V and J genes are TRBV6-6 and TRBJ1-5; TRBD1 aligns across 10 bases. The CDR3 has 15 residues. Trimming at V came to 2 bases and at J to 6 bases, leaving 4 bases not matched to a gene. Germline CDR1 MNHNY, CDR2 SVGAGI (reference sequence). This chain's CDR3 is CASSYAGQGPQPQHF. DNA of the CDR3: TGTGCCAGCAGTTACGCGGGACAGGGGCCTCAGCCCCAGCATTTT.

The chain is built from TRBV2 and TRBJ2-4; D tentatively reads TRBD1 or TRBD2 (6 bases each). V was clipped by 7 bases and J by 1 base, with 14 bases between them. Germline values: CDR1 SNHLY, CDR2 FYNNEI. This CDR3 comprises 15 residues. CDR3 nucleotides: TGTGCCAGCATGGAGGGGGGCGCGGCCAAAAACATTCAGTACTTC. Its translation: CASMEGGAAKNIQYF. Variable domain in full (rest from reference TRBV2 and TRBJ2-4): EPEVTQTPSHQVTQMGQEVILRCVPISNHLYFYWYRQILGQKVEFLVSFYNNEISEKSEIFDDQFSVERPDGSNFTLKIRSTKLEDSAMYFCASMEGGAAKNIQYFGAGTRLSVL.

The chain carries TRBV12-3 or TRBV12-4 and TRBJ1-5; no firm D call. Trimming took off 7 bases at V and 5 bases at J, with 15 bases between the two ends. This CDR3 has 14 residues. The CDR3 DNA follows: TGTGCCAGCACCGAGACCCAATTTGATCAGCCCCAGCATTTT. Protein: CASTETQFDQPQHF.